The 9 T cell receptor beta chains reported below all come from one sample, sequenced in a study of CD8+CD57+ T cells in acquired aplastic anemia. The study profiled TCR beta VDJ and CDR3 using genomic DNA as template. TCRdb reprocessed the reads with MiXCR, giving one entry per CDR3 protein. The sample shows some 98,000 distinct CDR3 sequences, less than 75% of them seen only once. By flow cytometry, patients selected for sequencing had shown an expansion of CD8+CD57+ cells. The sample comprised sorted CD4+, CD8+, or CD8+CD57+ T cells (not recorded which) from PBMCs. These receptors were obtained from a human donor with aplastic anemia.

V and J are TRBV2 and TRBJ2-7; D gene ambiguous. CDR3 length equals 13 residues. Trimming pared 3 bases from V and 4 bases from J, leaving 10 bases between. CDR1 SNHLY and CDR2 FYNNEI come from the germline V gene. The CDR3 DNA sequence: TGTGCCAGCAGTGACGTGACAAGTTACGAGCAGTACTTC. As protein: CASSDVTSYEQYF. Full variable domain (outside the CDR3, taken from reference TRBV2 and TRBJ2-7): EPEVTQTPSHQVTQMGQEVILRCVPISNHLYFYWYRQILGQKVEFLVSFYNNEISEKSEIFDDQFSVERPDGSNFTLKIRSTKLEDSAMYFCASSDVTSYEQYFGPGTRLTVT.

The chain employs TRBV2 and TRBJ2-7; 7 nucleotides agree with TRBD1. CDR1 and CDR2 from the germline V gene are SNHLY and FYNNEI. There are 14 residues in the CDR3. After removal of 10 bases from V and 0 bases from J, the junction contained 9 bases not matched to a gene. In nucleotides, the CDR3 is TGTGCCACCAAGGGGGCCTCGTCCTCCTACGAGCAGTACTTC. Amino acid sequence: CATKGASSSYEQYF.

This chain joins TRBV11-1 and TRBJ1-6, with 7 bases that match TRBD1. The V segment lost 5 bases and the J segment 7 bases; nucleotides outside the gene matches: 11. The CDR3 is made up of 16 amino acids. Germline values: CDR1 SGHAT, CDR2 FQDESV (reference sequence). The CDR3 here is CASSRVVDRRNSPLHF. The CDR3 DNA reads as TGTGCCAGCAGCCGGGTGGTGGACAGGAGGAATTCACCCCTCCACTTT.

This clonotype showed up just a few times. CDR3 in DNA: TGTGCCATCAGTGCAGATGGAAACACCATATATTTT. Its protein is CAISADGNTIYF. The rearrangement joins TRBV10-3 to TRBJ1-3, with D unclear. There are 12 residues in the CDR3. Trimming shortened V by 4 bases and J by 3 bases, and 4 bases separated the two germline ends. CDR1 is ENHRY, CDR2 SYGVKD, per germline.

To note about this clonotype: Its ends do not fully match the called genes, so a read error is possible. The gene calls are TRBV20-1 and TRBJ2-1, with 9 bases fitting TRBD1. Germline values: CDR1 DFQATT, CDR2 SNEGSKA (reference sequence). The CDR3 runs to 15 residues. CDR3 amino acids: CSARAGTGLSNEQVF. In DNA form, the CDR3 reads TGCAGTGCTAGAGCGGGGACAGGGCTGAGCAATGAGCAGGTCTTC.

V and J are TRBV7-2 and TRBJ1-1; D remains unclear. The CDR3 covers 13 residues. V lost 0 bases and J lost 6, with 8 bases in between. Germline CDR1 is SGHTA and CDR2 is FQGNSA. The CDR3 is CASSLAGAPEAFF. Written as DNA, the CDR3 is TGTGCCAGCAGCTTAGCGGGAGCCCCTGAAGCTTTCTTT.

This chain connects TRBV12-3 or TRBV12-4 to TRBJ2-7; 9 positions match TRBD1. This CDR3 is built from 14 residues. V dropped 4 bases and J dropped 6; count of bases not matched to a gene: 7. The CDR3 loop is CASSSRDRAGEQYF. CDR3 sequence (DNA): TGTGCCAGCAGTTCACGGGACAGGGCTGGCGAGCAGTACTTC.

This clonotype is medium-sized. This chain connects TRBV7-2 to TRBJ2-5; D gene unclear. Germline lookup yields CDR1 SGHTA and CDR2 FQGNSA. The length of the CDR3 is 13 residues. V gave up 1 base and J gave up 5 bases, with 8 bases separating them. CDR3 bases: TGTGCCAGCAGCTTAGGTGGTGTGGAGACCCAGTACTTC. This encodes CASSLGGVETQYF.

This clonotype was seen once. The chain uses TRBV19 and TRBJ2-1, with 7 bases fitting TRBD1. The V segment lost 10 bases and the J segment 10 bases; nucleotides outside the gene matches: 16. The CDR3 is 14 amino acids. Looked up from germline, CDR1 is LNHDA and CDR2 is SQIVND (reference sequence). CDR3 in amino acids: CANSPGSDRDEQFF. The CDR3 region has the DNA TGTGCCAACAGCCCCGGAAGCGACAGGGACGAGCAGTTCTTC. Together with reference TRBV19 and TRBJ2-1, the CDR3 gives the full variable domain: DGGITQSPKYLFRKEGQNVTLSCEQNLNHDAMYWYRQDPGQGLRLIYYSQIVNDFQKGDIAEGYSVSREKKESFPLTVTSAQKNPTAFYLCANSPGSDRDEQFFGPGTRLTVL.